This is a list of T cell receptor beta chains from one sample in a study of cytomegalovirus exposure and HLA in healthy donors. Profiling relied on immunoSEQ multiplex PCR, and the TCRdb table lists in-frame clones only, not all of them. The sample shows 200,000 to 250,000 clones, about three quarters of them seen only once. Sequencing was done on a sample of PBMCs. All receptors derive from a woman aged 55-75 years in good health and CMV-seropositive. The CDR3 runs from the conserved cysteine through the conserved F or W. D genes are given only for firm matches. Some rows mark clone size as missing; the rest say once, few, many or name a class of expanded clone.

d_call,clone_size,j_call,v_call,cdr3_nt,cdr3_aa
-,-,TRBJ1-2,TRBV5-4,TGTGCCAGGGAAACCGGGAGCTATGGCTACACCTTC,CARETGSYGYTF
-,-,TRBJ2-1,TRBV21-1,TGTGCCAGCAGCAATTATTCGGGACAGGGATCCTCTAGCTCCTACAATGAGCAGTTCTTC,CASSNYSGQGSSSSYNEQFF
-,once,TRBJ1-2,TRBV19,TGTGCCAGTAGTATAGCGAGCTATGGCTACACCTTC,CASSIASYGYTF
-,-,TRBJ2-3,TRBV7-9,TGTGCCAGCAGCTCCATATCGGGAGAGGGAGATACGCAGTATTTT,CASSSISGEGDTQYF
TRBD1,-,TRBJ2-7,TRBV5-1,TGCGCCAGCCTACCCTCGACAGGGTCCTACGAGCAGTACTTC,CASLPSTGSYEQYF
-,-,TRBJ2-7,TRBV5-8,TGTGCCAGCAGCTCCCAGGGGCTTACCTACGAGCAGTACTTC,CASSSQGLTYEQYF
-,-,TRBJ2-1,TRBV2,TGTGCCAGCAGTGAAGAACAAACCTCCTACAATGAGCAGTTCTTC,CASSEEQTSYNEQFF
TRBD2,few,TRBJ2-1,TRBV9,TGTGCCAGCAGCGTAGAGGGACTAGCGGGGTTCTACAATGAGCAGTTCTTC,CASSVEGLAGFYNEQFF
-,-,TRBJ1-2,TRBV4-3,TGCGCCAGCAGCCAGGGGTTGGGGGGGACCCGCTATGGCTACACCTTC,CASSQGLGGTRYGYTF
TRBD1,-,TRBJ2-2,TRBV27,TGTGCCAGCAGTCTAAACAGGGGCACCGGGGAGCTGTTTTTT,CASSLNRGTGELFF
TRBD2,-,TRBJ2-5,TRBV7-9,TGTGCCAGCGGGACCCGGGGGGGTCGGGAGACCCAGTACTTC,CASGTRGGRETQYF
TRBD1,-,TRBJ2-7,TRBV2,TGTGCCAGCAGGGACAGGGGTTACGAGCAGTACTTC,CASRDRGYEQYF
-,-,TRBJ1-2,TRBV12-2,TGTGCAAGTCGCTTATATCGGGGGAACACCTTC,CASRLYRGNTF
-,-,TRBJ2-7,TRBV2,TGTGCCCTGGGTCCTTCGGGGTCCGAGCAGTACTTC,CALGPSGSEQYF
TRBD1,-,TRBJ1-6,TRBV9,TGTGCCAGCAGCGATACTACAGGGGGCGGCTATAATTCACCCCTCCACTTT,CASSDTTGGGYNSPLHF
-,-,TRBJ2-2,TRBV7-6,TGTGCCAGCAGCTCCCGGGTCTATGAAACCGGGGAGCTGTTTTTT,CASSSRVYETGELFF
TRBD1,-,TRBJ2-2,TRBV5-1,TGCGCCAGCGTCAGAACCGGGACAGGGAACACCGGGGAGCTGTTTTTT,CASVRTGTGNTGELFF
-,-,TRBJ2-7,TRBV19,TGTGCCAGTAGTACGTCCCGGGGATCCTACGAGCAGTACTTC,CASSTSRGSYEQYF
TRBD1,-,TRBJ1-2,TRBV6-5,TGTGCCAGCAGTCCTTGGGGACAGGCGTCCACCTTC,CASSPWGQASTF
TRBD1,-,TRBJ1-4,TRBV4-1,TGCGCCAGCAGCCAACCGGGACAGGGGCTAAAACTGTTTTTT,CASSQPGQGLKLFF
-,-,TRBJ1-5,TRBV9,TGTGCCAGCAGCGTCGATCAGGATCTCAAGCCCCAGCATTTT,CASSVDQDLKPQHF
TRBD1,-,TRBJ2-7,TRBV9,TGTGCCAGCAGCGTAGGACAGGGGGCCTACTACGAGCAGTACTTC,CASSVGQGAYYEQYF
TRBD2,once,TRBJ2-3,TRBV30,TGTGCCTGGAGCCTAGCGGGAGGCCAGAATACGCAGTATTTT,CAWSLAGGQNTQYF
TRBD1,-,TRBJ2-3,TRBV5-1,TGCGCCAGCAGCTTGGGACAGGGGGTTCGCACAGATACGCAGTATTTT,CASSLGQGVRTDTQYF
-,-,TRBJ2-7,TRBV5-1,TGCGCCAGCAGCTTGGTGGCTAGGCCGCCCTACGAGCAGTACTTC,CASSLVARPPYEQYF
-,-,TRBJ2-7,TRBV11-2,TGTGCCAGCAGCTTACGAAGGCGGGCCGAAGCCTACGAGCAGTACTTC,CASSLRRRAEAYEQYF
TRBD1,-,TRBJ1-6,TRBV6-5,TGTGCCAGCAGTTACGCGGCCGGGACAGAAAATTCACCCCTCCACTTT,CASSYAAGTENSPLHF
-,-,TRBJ1-2,TRBV7-9,TGTGCCAGCAGTACGCGGGCTCTCTCGGGGAGTGGCTACACCTTC,CASSTRALSGSGYTF
-,-,TRBJ2-5,TRBV5-1,TGCGCCAGCAGCCCAATGGCGGGGGAGACCCAGTACTTC,CASSPMAGETQYF
TRBD1,-,TRBJ1-5,TRBV6-1,TGTGCCAGCACCCCCCCAGGGGGGAACAATCAGCCCCAGCATTTT,CASTPPGGNNQPQHF
TRBD1,-,TRBJ1-5,TRBV29-1,TGCAGCGTAGGTGCAGGGGGCGCATACCAGCCCCAGCATTTT,CSVGAGGAYQPQHF
TRBD1,few,TRBJ1-5,TRBV4-1,TGCGCCAGCAGCCAGCATCGACAGGGGGGTCAGCCCCAGCATTTT,CASSQHRQGGQPQHF
TRBD1,once,TRBJ1-1,TRBV5-1,TGCGCCAGCAGCCTCCGGGACAGTCAAAACACTGAAGCTTTCTTT,CASSLRDSQNTEAFF
TRBD1,few,TRBJ2-7,TRBV7-2,TGTGCCAGCAGCCGGACAGGGGGCCCCTACGAGCAGTACTTC,CASSRTGGPYEQYF
TRBD1,few,TRBJ1-5,TRBV28,TGTGCCAGCAGTTCTGGACAGGGAGGCCAGCCCCAGCATTTT,CASSSGQGGQPQHF
-,few,TRBJ2-1,TRBV29-1,TGCAGCGTTGTTTTAGTCAGGCCGTTCTTC,CSVVLVRPFF
-,-,TRBJ1-1,TRBV7-8,TGTGCCAGCAGCCCCCACAGCCCAAACACTGAAGCTTTCTTT,CASSPHSPNTEAFF
TRBD2,-,TRBJ2-1,TRBV19,TGTGCCAGTAGTATAGGGGGAGGGATCTACAATGAGCAGTTCTTC,CASSIGGGIYNEQFF
TRBD1,few,TRBJ1-3,TRBV10-3,TGTGCCATCAGGAAGGGACAGAACTCTGGAAACACCATATATTTT,CAIRKGQNSGNTIYF